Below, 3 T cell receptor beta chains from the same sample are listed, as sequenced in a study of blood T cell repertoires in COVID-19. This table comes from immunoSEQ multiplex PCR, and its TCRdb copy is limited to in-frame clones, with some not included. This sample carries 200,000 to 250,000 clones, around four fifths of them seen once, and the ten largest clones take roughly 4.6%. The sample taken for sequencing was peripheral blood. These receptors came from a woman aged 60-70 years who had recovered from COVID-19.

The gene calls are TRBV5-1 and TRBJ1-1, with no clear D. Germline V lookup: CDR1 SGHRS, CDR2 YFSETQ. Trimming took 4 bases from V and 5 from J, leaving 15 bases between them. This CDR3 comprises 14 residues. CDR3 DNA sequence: TGCGCCAGCAGCCCGGAAAACAGTAGAACTGAAGCTTTCTTT. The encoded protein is CASSPENSRTEAFF.

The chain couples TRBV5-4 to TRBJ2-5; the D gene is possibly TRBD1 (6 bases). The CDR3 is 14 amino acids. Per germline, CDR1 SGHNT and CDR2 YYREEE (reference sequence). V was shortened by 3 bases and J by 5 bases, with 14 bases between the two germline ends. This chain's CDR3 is CASSSQKGVETQYF. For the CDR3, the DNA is TGTGCCAGCAGCTCACAAAAGGGGGTGGAGACCCAGTACTTC. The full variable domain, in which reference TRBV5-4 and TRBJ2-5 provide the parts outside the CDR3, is ETGVTQSPTHLIKTRGQQVTLRCSSQSGHNTVSWYQQALGQGPQFIFQYYREEENGRGNFPPRFSGLQFPNYSSELNVNALELDDSALYLCASSSQKGVETQYFGPGTRLLVL.

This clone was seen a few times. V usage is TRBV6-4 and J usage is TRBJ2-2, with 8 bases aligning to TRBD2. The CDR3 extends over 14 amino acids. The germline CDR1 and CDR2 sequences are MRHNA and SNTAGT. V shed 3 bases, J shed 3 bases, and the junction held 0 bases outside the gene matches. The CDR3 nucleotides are TGTGCCAGCAGTGAGCGGGGGGACACCGGGGAGCTGTTTTTT. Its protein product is CASSERGDTGELFF.